The T cell receptor (beta chain) described here comes from a study of T cell changes during pregnancy in multiple sclerosis. Some clones are missing from TCRdb's copy, which holds only in-frame ones; the method was immunoSEQ multiplex PCR. Counted here are 65,000 to 75,000 clones, roughly 89% occurring once; the ten biggest clones make up about 1.3%. The germline CDR1 and CDR2 sequences are SGHTA and FQGNSA. The V end was cut by 2 bases, the J end by 8 bases, with 13 bases between. This CDR3 is built from 15 residues. This specimen was peripheral blood, taken in the third trimester of pregnancy. The origin of this receptor is a female donor in good health, enrolled as a control in a pregnancy study. The chain couples TRBV7-2 to TRBJ1-6; D perhaps matches TRBD1 (6 bases). CDR3 region: CASSLRPGVDSPLHF. CDR3 sequence (DNA): TGTGCCAGCAGCTTACGGCCAGGGGTGGATTCACCCCTCCACTTT.